One and the same sample provided the 30 T cell receptor beta chains below, sequenced in a study of T cell responses to AZD1222 COVID-19 vaccine. Some clones are missing from TCRdb's copy, which holds only in-frame ones; the method was immunoSEQ multiplex PCR. Of roughly 130,000 clones detected, about 90% appear once; the ten largest clones hold 7.6%. Sequencing was performed on peripheral blood, taken on day 0 of AZD1222 vaccination. Receptors originate from an adult in good health.

The CDR3 spells CASSPTGLEQYF. The DNA of the CDR3 is TGTGCCAGCAGCCCGACAGGGCTCGAGCAGTACTTC. V and J are TRBV6-5 and TRBJ2-7; 7 positions match TRBD1. In germline, CDR1 is MNHEY, CDR2 SVGAGI. CDR3 size: 12 residues. Losses at the gene ends were 6 bases for V and 6 bases for J; bases not matched to a gene: 5.

The chain couples TRBV7-2 to TRBJ1-2; no reliable D call. The germline V gene encodes CDR1 SGHTA and CDR2 FQGNSA. The CDR3 length is 13 residues. V was trimmed by 5 bases and J by 8 bases, leaving 15 bases between them. DNA of the CDR3: TGTGCCAGCAGCCTGGGCAGTGGAGACGGCTACACCTTC. Its translation is CASSLGSGDGYTF. The full variable domain, with the rest looked up from reference TRBV7-2 and TRBJ1-2, is GAGVSQSPSNKVTEKGKDVELRCDPISGHTALYWYRQSLGQGLEFLIYFQGNSAPDKSGLPSDRFSAERTGGSVSTLTIQRTQQEDSAVYLCASSLGSGDGYTFGSGTRLTVV.

The chain has TRBV20-1 and TRBJ2-1; D unclear. Germline V CDR1 and CDR2: DFQATT, SNEGSKA (reference sequence). The CDR3 runs to 11 residues. V lost 0 bases and J lost 9, with 6 bases in between. CDR3 protein: CSARDPREQFF. The CDR3 nucleotides are TGCAGTGCTAGAGACCCACGTGAGCAGTTCTTC.

This chain joins TRBV3-1 (or the pseudogene TRBV3-2) and TRBJ1-1; TRBD1 agrees at 8 bases. J was trimmed by 10 bases and V by 2 bases; bases with no gene match: 6. CDR3 size: 13 residues. Germline-derived CDR1 and CDR2 are LGHDT and YNNKEL (reference sequence). CDR3 bases: TGTGCCAGCAGCCAACTCCAACAGGGGGTAGCTTTCTTT. As protein: CASSQLQQGVAFF.

The chain joins TRBV5-1 to TRBJ1-4, with 9 bases identical to TRBD1. The germline gives CDR1 SGHRS, CDR2 YFSETQ. V shed 4 bases and J 7 bases; nucleotides not matched to a gene: 2. The length of the CDR3 is 13 residues. CDR3 in DNA: TGCGCCAGCAGCACAGGGGGCGGTGAAAAACTGTTTTTT. Translation gives CASSTGGGEKLFF. Combining the CDR3 with reference TRBV5-1 and TRBJ1-4 gives the whole variable domain KAGVTQTPRYLIKTRGQQVTLSCSPISGHRSVSWYQQTPGQGLQFLFEYFSETQRNKGNFPGRFSGRQFSNSRSEMNVSTLELGDSALYLCASSTGGGEKLFFGSGTQLSVL.

The rearrangement joins TRBV20-1 to TRBJ2-5; D is possibly TRBD2 (6 bases). V was shortened by 6 bases and J by 4 bases, with 9 bases between the two germline ends. The CDR3 totals 11 residues. CDR1 and CDR2 (germline): DFQATT, SNEGSKA (reference sequence). CDR3 bases: TGCAGTGCCGGGAGTCTAGAGACCCAGTACTTC. It encodes CSAGSLETQYF.

The CDR3 reads CASSLGQGGFEQYF. In DNA form, the CDR3 reads TGCGCCAGCAGCCTGGGACAGGGGGGATTCGAGCAGTACTTC. This sequence joins TRBV5-1 and TRBJ2-7; 11 bases match TRBD1. The CDR3 extends over 14 amino acids. Germline CDR1 and CDR2: SGHRS and YFSETQ. V gave up 4 bases and J gave up 6 bases; unmatched junction bases: 6.

The chain carries TRBV29-1 and TRBJ2-7, with TRBD1 identical over 8 bases. The CDR3 is 12 residues long. Germline V gene lookup returns CDR1 SQVTM and CDR2 ANQGSEA. Losses at the gene ends were 7 bases for V and 4 bases for J; bases not matched to a gene: 6. CDR3 sequence (DNA): TGCAGCGCGGGACAGGATTCATACGAGCAGTACTTC. It codes for CSAGQDSYEQYF.

The chain employs TRBV12-3 or TRBV12-4 and TRBJ2-7; D possibly corresponds to TRBD1 (5 bases). Trimming cost V 3 bases and J 2 bases, with 8 bases left between them. This CDR3 has 13 amino acids. CDR3 in amino acids: CASSFQGTYEQYF. CDR3 DNA sequence: TGTGCCAGCAGTTTTCAGGGTACCTACGAGCAGTACTTC.

The chain employs TRBV18 and TRBJ2-4, with a tentative D call TRBD1 (7 bases). V lost 3 bases and J 6 bases, leaving 15 bases between the germline ends. CDR3 length: 15 amino acids. The germline V gene encodes CDR1 KGHSH and CDR2 LQKENI. In DNA form, the CDR3 reads TGTGCCAGCTCACCGAGTGTGCAGGGGGGAAACATTCAGTACTTC. Translated: CASSPSVQGGNIQYF.

The V call is TRBV27, the J call TRBJ2-1; TRBD2 matches 10 bases. This CDR3 comprises 18 residues. V was clipped by 8 bases and J by 8 bases; unmatched bases: 21. The germline gives CDR1 MNHEY, CDR2 SMNVEV (reference sequence). CDR3 residues: CASSSEVGLAIRRHEQFF. The CDR3 DNA is TGTGCCAGCTCCAGCGAGGTGGGACTAGCGATAAGAAGGCATGAGCAGTTCTTC.

The genes are TRBV11-2 and TRBJ1-1; D perhaps matches TRBD1 (5 bases). Trimming removed 2 bases from V and 3 bases from J, with 16 bases in between. CDR3 length: 16 residues. Germline lookup yields CDR1 SGHAT and CDR2 FQNNGV. CDR3 nucleotides: TGTGCCAGCAGCTTAAGGACACCCGGGAGTCACACTGAAGCTTTCTTT. Protein: CASSLRTPGSHTEAFF.

The chain couples TRBV5-4 to TRBJ1-6, with D maybe TRBD1 (6 bases). This CDR3 has 15 amino acids. Between the trimmed V and J ends, which lost 0 bases and 6 bases, there was a span of 10 bases. Germline lookup yields CDR1 SGHNT and CDR2 YYREEE (reference sequence). The CDR3 region has the DNA TGTGCCAGCAGCTTGGAGCAGGGGATTAATTCACCCCTCCACTTT. It codes for CASSLEQGINSPLHF.

The sample holds one count of this clone. The chain uses TRBV10-1 and TRBJ2-1; TRBD2 is a possible D gene (5 bases). This CDR3 is 14 amino acids long. Germline V CDR1 and CDR2: WNHNN, SYGVQD (reference sequence). Trimming stripped 3 bases from V and 9 bases from J, with 15 bases between. CDR3: CASSEGGSRFEQFF. In nucleotides, the CDR3 is TGCGCCAGCAGTGAAGGTGGGAGTCGGTTTGAGCAGTTCTTC.

The chain combines TRBV9 with TRBJ2-7, with 10 bases fitting TRBD2. J was trimmed by 3 bases and V by 0 bases; bases with no gene match: 9. CDR1 and CDR2 from the germline V gene are SGDLS and YYNGEE. This CDR3 comprises 17 residues. The CDR3 spells CASSVEGSGRALYEQYF. The CDR3 coding sequence is TGTGCCAGCAGCGTAGAGGGGAGCGGGAGGGCCCTCTACGAGCAGTACTTC.

The rearrangement links TRBV19 to TRBJ2-3; TRBD1 matches 7 bases. With V trimmed by 6 bases and J by 0 bases, 3 bases remained unmatched. The CDR3 runs 14 residues. Looked up from germline, CDR1 is LNHDA and CDR2 is SQIVND (reference sequence). The CDR3 reads CASRKDRSTDTQYF. DNA for the CDR3: TGTGCCAGTAGGAAGGACAGGAGCACAGATACGCAGTATTTT.

The rearrangement links TRBV9 to TRBJ2-7, with TRBD2 matching over 14 bases. This CDR3 region has 15 residues. The germline CDR1 and CDR2 sequences are SGDLS and YYNGEE. J was trimmed by 3 bases and V by 4 bases; bases with no gene match: 3. CDR3 in amino acids: CASSPGLAGVYEQYF. In nucleotides, the CDR3 is TGTGCCAGCAGCCCGGGACTAGCGGGGGTCTACGAGCAGTACTTC.

This chain links TRBV28 with TRBJ2-3; D may correspond to TRBD1 or TRBD2 (6 bases each). Germline values: CDR1 MDHEN, CDR2 SYDVKM. Trimming pared 10 bases from V and 2 bases from J, leaving 16 bases between. The CDR3 spans 14 residues. For the CDR3, the DNA is TGTGCCACCCAGGGGACTGTGTCCACAGATACGCAGTATTTT. Translation gives CATQGTVSTDTQYF. Using reference TRBV28 and TRBJ2-3 for the parts outside the CDR3, the full variable domain is DVKVTQSSRYLVKRTGEKVFLECVQDMDHENMFWYRQDPGLGLRLIYFSYDVKMKEKGDIPEGYSVSREKKERFSLILESASTNQTSMYLCATQGTVSTDTQYFGPGTRLTVL.

The V gene is TRBV6-2 or TRBV6-3, the J gene TRBJ1-1; no definite D call. Trimming pared 2 bases from V and 3 bases from J, leaving 7 bases between. Germline values: CDR1 MNHEY, CDR2 SVGEGT. The CDR3 contains 13 residues. The CDR3 sequence: CASSYVTYTEAFF. The CDR3 coding sequence is TGTGCCAGCAGTTACGTGACTTACACTGAAGCTTTCTTT.

The rearrangement uses TRBV6-5 and TRBJ2-1, with D perhaps matching TRBD2 (6 bases). Trimming shortened V by 5 bases and J by 7 bases, and 18 bases separated the two germline ends. This CDR3 has 15 residues. Germline V lookup: CDR1 MNHEY, CDR2 SVGAGI. The CDR3 is CASSPPRTTGNEQFF. CDR3 in DNA: TGTGCCAGCAGTCCCCCAAGGACTACGGGGAATGAGCAGTTCTTC.

The genes are TRBV6-4 and TRBJ2-1; 13 bases match TRBD2. Germline CDR1 and CDR2: MRHNA and SNTAGT. The length of the CDR3 is 15 residues. V dropped 6 bases and J dropped 4; count of bases not matched to a gene: 3. This chain's CDR3 is CASSRLAGGYNEQFF. CDR3 nucleotide sequence: TGTGCCAGCAGCAGACTAGCGGGGGGTTACAATGAGCAGTTCTTC.

This chain connects TRBV30 to TRBJ1-1; D may be TRBD1 (5 bases). Trimming took 4 bases from V and 3 from J, leaving 12 bases between them. This CDR3 region has 13 residues. The germline V gene encodes CDR1 GTSNPN and CDR2 SVGIG (reference sequence). Here the CDR3 DNA reads TGTGCCTGGACTGGCGGACAACACACTGAAGCTTTCTTT. Protein product: CAWTGGQHTEAFF.

The DNA for the CDR3 is TGTGCCTGGAGTGTAGGGGGGGGGCCTTCCAACGAGCAGTACTTC. Encoded protein: CAWSVGGGPSNEQYF. The genes are TRBV30 and TRBJ2-7; maybe TRBD2 (7 bases). CDR1 is GTSNPN, CDR2 SVGIG, per germline (reference sequence). This CDR3 is built from 15 residues. V was clipped by 0 bases and J by 5 bases, with 17 bases between them.

For the CDR3, the DNA is TGTGCCAGCAGCTCGGGACAGGGAAAGGAAAATGAAAAACTGTTTTTT. It yields the protein CASSSGQGKENEKLFF. V and J are TRBV7-9 and TRBJ1-4; 9 bases agree with TRBD1. With 4 bases clipped from V and 5 bases from J, the junction kept 8 bases outside the gene matches. This CDR3 is 16 amino acids long. Germline lookup yields CDR1 SEHNR and CDR2 FQNEAQ (reference sequence).

V and J are TRBV6-5 and TRBJ1-2; 7 bases fit TRBD1. Germline CDR1 reads MNHEY; CDR2 reads SVGAGI. V lost 6 bases and J lost 4; bases outside the gene matches: 5. CDR3 length: 13 amino acids. The CDR3 DNA reads as TGTGCCAGCAGAGGACAGGCAAGCTATGGCTACACCTTC. Protein product: CASRGQASYGYTF.

The V gene is TRBV19, the J gene TRBJ1-2, with TRBD1 as a possible D gene (5 bases). Germline assignment: CDR1 LNHDA and CDR2 SQIVND (reference sequence). Trimming pared 9 bases from V and 0 bases from J, leaving 11 bases between. The CDR3 totals 13 residues. The CDR3 spells CASERQSNYGYTF. CDR3 DNA sequence: TGTGCCAGCGAAAGACAGTCTAACTATGGCTACACCTTC.

The chain carries TRBV10-2 and TRBJ1-2; maybe TRBD1 (6 bases). The CDR3 consists of 13 residues. The V gene's germline CDR1 is WSHSY and CDR2 SAAADI. Trimming pared 2 bases from V and 3 bases from J, leaving 7 bases between. DNA for the CDR3: TGCGCCAGCAGTGAGAGGACAGACTATGGCTACACCTTC. Encoded protein: CASSERTDYGYTF.

This sequence joins TRBV27 and TRBJ1-5; unclear D gene. V was pared by 6 bases and J by 9 bases, with 24 bases between. This CDR3 has 16 residues. The germline V gene has CDR1 MNHEY and CDR2 SMNVEV (reference sequence). The CDR3 sequence: CASSEDPGNLNWPQHF. The CDR3 DNA is TGTGCCAGCAGCGAAGATCCGGGGAACCTCAATTGGCCCCAGCATTTT.

The chain is built from TRBV11-2 and TRBJ1-2, with 8 bases that match TRBD1. Unmatched junction bases numbered 5, after V lost 5 bases and J lost 0 bases. Germline CDR1 and CDR2: SGHAT and FQNNGV. This CDR3 has 15 amino acids. CDR3 sequence reads: CASSTRQGPNYGYTF. The CDR3 DNA sequence: TGTGCCAGCAGCACCCGACAGGGGCCTAACTATGGCTACACCTTC.

The chain links TRBV5-4 to TRBJ2-5; D remains unclear. This CDR3 is 13 amino acids long. Germline V lookup: CDR1 SGHNT, CDR2 YYREEE (reference sequence). V was clipped by 4 bases and J by 0 bases, with 7 bases between them. The CDR3 nucleotides are TGTGCCAGCAGCACTGAGTACCAAGAGACCCAGTACTTC. It is translated as CASSTEYQETQYF. The full variable domain, its missing parts supplied by reference TRBV5-4 and TRBJ2-5, is ETGVTQSPTHLIKTRGQQVTLRCSSQSGHNTVSWYQQALGQGPQFIFQYYREEENGRGNFPPRFSGLQFPNYSSELNVNALELDDSALYLCASSTEYQETQYFGPGTRLLVL.